These 24 T cell receptor beta chains were sequenced from one sample in a study of blood T cell repertoires in COVID-19. Only in-frame clones appear in the TCRdb table, and some are missing; sequencing was by immunoSEQ multiplex PCR. The data contain 200,000 to 250,000 clones, approximately 86% of them seen just once; the ten biggest clones take up 3.6%. Sequenced: peripheral blood. The receptors were sampled from a woman of 80 years or more with acute or convalescent COVID-19.

The V call is TRBV28, the J call TRBJ1-2; 8 nucleotides match TRBD1. The CDR3 has 12 amino acids. Germline assignment: CDR1 MDHEN and CDR2 SYDVKM. The V segment lost 9 bases and the J segment 4 bases; nucleotides outside the gene matches: 4. CDR3 nucleotide sequence: TGTGCCAGTCTCGGACAGGGCTATGGCTACACCTTC. Protein sequence: CASLGQGYGYTF.

This clone was counted only a few times. CDR3 residues: CASSLARDSPLTF. In nucleotides, the CDR3 is TGTGCCAGCAGCTTAGCCCGGGACAGCCCTCTCACCTTC. The gene calls are TRBV7-2 and TRBJ1-2, with 7 bases fitting TRBD1. The CDR3 is 13 residues long. CDR1 is SGHTA, CDR2 FQGNSA, per germline. Trimming removed 0 bases from V and 13 bases from J; junction bases left unmatched: 8.

This sequence joins TRBV28 and TRBJ1-1; D may be TRBD1 (6 bases). The V gene lost 7 bases and the J gene lost 1 base, with 13 bases spanning the gap. This CDR3 has 14 residues. The germline gives CDR1 MDHEN, CDR2 SYDVKM. DNA for the CDR3: TGTGCCAGCACCCACTACAGGGCGAACACTGAAGCTTTCTTT. Its translation is CASTHYRANTEAFF.

The chain has TRBV6-2 or TRBV6-3 and TRBJ2-2; 9 bases fit TRBD1. Germline V gene data show CDR1 as MNHEY and CDR2 as SVGEGT. The CDR3 is made up of 15 amino acids. Germline trimming cut 4 bases from V and 5 bases from J; bases unmatched to any gene: 5. In nucleotides, the CDR3 is TGTGCCAGCAGTTCCCGGGACAGGGAAACCGGGGAGCTGTTTTTT. It translates to CASSSRDRETGELFF.

DNA of the CDR3: TGTGCCAGCAGTCTCGAGACAGATTTCTCACCCCTCCACTTT. Its translation: CASSLETDFSPLHF. The gene calls are TRBV2 and TRBJ1-6, with D possibly matching TRBD1 (5 bases). The germline V gene encodes CDR1 SNHLY and CDR2 FYNNEI. The CDR3 totals 14 residues. Between the trimmed V and J ends, which lost 5 bases and 10 bases, there was a span of 15 bases.

The chain is built from TRBV10-3 and TRBJ2-1; the match to TRBD2 covers 10 bases. CDR1 ENHRY and CDR2 SYGVKD come from the germline V gene. The CDR3 covers 14 residues. Trimming removed 7 bases from V and 6 bases from J; junction bases left unmatched: 6. Written as DNA, the CDR3 is TGTGCCATCAACCGCTTAGCGGGGGGCAATGAGCAGTTCTTC. Translated: CAINRLAGGNEQFF.

V gene TRBV11-2 combines with J gene TRBJ1-6; D might be TRBD1 (6 bases). V was pared by 5 bases and J by 5 bases, with 13 bases between. Germline values: CDR1 SGHAT, CDR2 FQNNGV. This CDR3 comprises 15 residues. For the CDR3, the DNA is TGTGCCAGCAGCCCCATACGGACAGATAATTCACCCCTCCACTTT. It specifies CASSPIRTDNSPLHF.

V usage is TRBV19 and J usage is TRBJ1-4; perhaps TRBD1 as D (5 bases). The V end lost 4 bases, the J end lost 6 bases, and 12 bases lay between the germline ends. The CDR3 runs 14 residues. In germline, CDR1 is LNHDA, CDR2 SQIVND (reference sequence). The CDR3 nucleotides are TGTGCCAGTAGTACGACAGACGTATATGAAAAACTGTTTTTT. As protein: CASSTTDVYEKLFF.

This sequence joins TRBV18 and TRBJ1-4; D call uncertain. V was cut by 2 bases and J by 8 bases, with 12 bases left in between. The CDR3 runs 14 residues. Looked up from germline, CDR1 is KGHSH and CDR2 is LQKENI. The CDR3 protein is CASSPVAFLEKLFF. The CDR3 DNA reads as TGTGCCAGCTCACCAGTGGCTTTCTTAGAAAAACTGTTTTTT. The whole variable domain, remainder taken from reference TRBV18 and TRBJ1-4, is NAGVMQNPRHLVRRRGQEARLRCSPMKGHSHVYWYRQLPEEGLKFMVYLQKENIIDESGMPKERFSAEFPKEGPSILRIQQVVRGDSAAYFCASSPVAFLEKLFFGSGTQLSVL.

This clone was recorded only once. Other DNA sequences in this sample translate to the same CDR3. For the CDR3, the DNA is TGCAGCGTTGGAGCAGGGGGGAACTATGGCTACACCTTC. It is translated as CSVGAGGNYGYTF. V usage is TRBV29-1 and J usage is TRBJ1-2; 7 bases fit TRBD1. V trimming: 4 bases; J trimming: 2 bases; junction bases outside the gene matches: 4. There are 13 residues in the CDR3. CDR1 is SQVTM, CDR2 ANQGSEA, per germline.

V usage is TRBV5-1 and J usage is TRBJ1-6; 8 nucleotides align to TRBD1. J was trimmed by 7 bases and V by 3 bases; bases with no gene match: 9. This CDR3 has 16 amino acids. Germline CDR1 reads SGHRS; CDR2 reads YFSETQ. CDR3 sequence: CASSSTGAAWNSPLHF. The CDR3 nucleotides are TGCGCCAGCAGCTCGACAGGGGCTGCATGGAATTCACCCCTCCACTTT.

V is TRBV15 and J is TRBJ2-1, with 8 nucleotides matching TRBD1. CDR1 and CDR2 (germline): LNHNV, YYDKDF (reference sequence). V lost 5 bases, J lost 5 bases, and 14 bases stayed unmatched. The CDR3 is 17 residues long. The CDR3 is CATSSLNGQGRDNEQFF. As DNA, the CDR3 is TGTGCCACCAGCTCCCTTAACGGACAGGGAAGGGACAATGAGCAGTTCTTC.

V usage is TRBV3-1 (or the pseudogene TRBV3-2) and J usage is TRBJ1-2; TRBD1 matches 10 bases. The junction had 4 bases not matched to a gene; V was cut back by 4 bases and J by 8 bases. Germline CDR1 reads LGHDT; CDR2 reads YNNKEL (reference sequence). CDR3 length: 13 amino acids. The CDR3 loop reads CASSPRTGGGYTF. DNA of the CDR3: TGTGCCAGCAGCCCTCGGACAGGGGGGGGCTACACCTTC.

This clone was detected only a few times. The chain combines TRBV27 with TRBJ2-3; the D gene is possibly TRBD2 (5 bases). CDR1 and CDR2 from the germline V gene are MNHEY and SMNVEV (reference sequence). The CDR3 runs 16 residues. Trimming took 1 base from V and 0 from J, leaving 11 bases between them. The CDR3 loop reads CASSLLGLGSTDTQYF. The CDR3 bases are TGTGCCAGCAGTTTATTAGGACTGGGAAGCACAGATACGCAGTATTTT.

The chain joins TRBV19 to TRBJ1-2; maybe TRBD1 (6 bases). V lost 1 base and J 4 bases, leaving 13 bases between the germline ends. The germline CDR1 and CDR2 sequences are LNHDA and SQIVND (reference sequence). There are 15 residues in the CDR3. The CDR3 coding sequence is TGTGCCAGTAGTATAGGGGGACAAAGACTCTATGGCTACACCTTC. This gives the protein CASSIGGQRLYGYTF.

Remarks on this clone: A read error may produce the germline difference seen at one junction end. The chain is built from TRBV5-1 and TRBJ1-4; D is uncertain. Per the germline V gene, CDR1 is SGHRS and CDR2 is YFSETQ. The CDR3 length is 15 residues. CDR3 DNA: TGCGCCAGCAACTTGGCGGCGGAACCTAATGAAAAACTGTTTTTT. It encodes CASNLAAEPNEKLFF.

The chain has TRBV27 and TRBJ1-6; no definite D call. Looked up from germline, CDR1 is MNHEY and CDR2 is SMNVEV (reference sequence). V was clipped by 2 bases and J by 12 bases, with 14 bases between them. The CDR3 has 14 residues. CDR3 region: CASSLESKLLPLHF. Here the CDR3 DNA reads TGTGCCAGCAGTTTAGAGAGTAAGCTGTTACCCCTCCACTTT.

This clone was seen a single time. The chain joins TRBV5-1 to TRBJ2-7, with 8 bases aligning to TRBD1. The germline V gene encodes CDR1 SGHRS and CDR2 YFSETQ. The CDR3 consists of 15 residues. Trimming cost V 0 bases and J 2 bases; bases outside gene matches: 4. The CDR3 bases are TGCGCCAGCAGCTTGGGGACAGGGTTGACCTACGAGCAGTACTTC. Translation: CASSLGTGLTYEQYF. The whole variable domain, filled in from reference TRBV5-1 and TRBJ2-7, reads KAGVTQTPRYLIKTRGQQVTLSCSPISGHRSVSWYQQTPGQGLQFLFEYFSETQRNKGNFPGRFSGRQFSNSRSEMNVSTLELGDSALYLCASSLGTGLTYEQYFGPGTRLTVT.

The chain joins TRBV14 to TRBJ1-1; D unclear. CDR1 and CDR2 (germline): SGHDN, FVKESK. V lost 1 base and J 10 bases, leaving 19 bases between the germline ends. The CDR3 covers 15 residues. The CDR3: CASSQGTLKKRGAFF. CDR3 in DNA: TGTGCCAGCAGCCAAGGTACGCTGAAGAAGAGAGGAGCTTTCTTT.

The chain is built from TRBV4-3 and TRBJ1-2; 8 positions match TRBD1. The ends lost 1 base at V and 5 bases at J; junction bases unmatched: 12. The V gene's germline CDR1 is LGHNA and CDR2 YSLEER. The CDR3 length is 17 residues. CDR3 amino acids: CASSQGERTGLYYGYTF. The CDR3 nucleotides are TGCGCCAGCAGCCAAGGGGAAAGGACAGGGCTTTATTATGGCTACACCTTC.

The chain uses TRBV10-3 and TRBJ2-1; TRBD1 aligns across 10 bases. Trimming removed 7 bases from V and 4 bases from J; junction bases left unmatched: 7. This CDR3 region has 15 residues. Per the germline V gene, CDR1 is ENHRY and CDR2 is SYGVKD. The DNA of the CDR3 is TGTGCCATCAACCCCGGGACAGGGGTTTACAATGAGCAGTTCTTC. It encodes CAINPGTGVYNEQFF.

This clone appeared a few times. CDR3 region: CASSLRRGTQYF. Written as DNA, the CDR3 is TGTGCCAGCAGTTTAAGGCGGGGTACGCAGTATTTT. The chain carries TRBV12-3 or TRBV12-4 and TRBJ2-3; D may be TRBD2 (6 bases). V lost 2 bases to trimming and J lost 8 bases, with 8 bases between them. The CDR3 is made up of 12 amino acids.

The CDR3 is CASRSRGTGELFF. CDR3 DNA: TGTGCCAGCAGGTCAAGGGGAACCGGGGAGCTGTTTTTT. V is TRBV6-5 and J is TRBJ2-2; a possible D gene is TRBD1 (5 bases). The V gene's germline CDR1 is MNHEY and CDR2 SVGAGI. Between the trimmed V and J ends, which lost 6 bases and 5 bases, there was a span of 10 bases. The CDR3 has 13 amino acids.

V gene TRBV25-1 combines with J gene TRBJ1-1; D not resolved. The CDR3 has 15 amino acids. V was clipped by 5 bases and J by 2 bases, with 15 bases between them. The germline CDR1 and CDR2 sequences are MGHDK and SYGVNS. Written as DNA, the CDR3 is TGTGCCAGCAGTCCCTGGGAGAGGGTAAACACTGAAGCTTTCTTT. Translated, it gives CASSPWERVNTEAFF.